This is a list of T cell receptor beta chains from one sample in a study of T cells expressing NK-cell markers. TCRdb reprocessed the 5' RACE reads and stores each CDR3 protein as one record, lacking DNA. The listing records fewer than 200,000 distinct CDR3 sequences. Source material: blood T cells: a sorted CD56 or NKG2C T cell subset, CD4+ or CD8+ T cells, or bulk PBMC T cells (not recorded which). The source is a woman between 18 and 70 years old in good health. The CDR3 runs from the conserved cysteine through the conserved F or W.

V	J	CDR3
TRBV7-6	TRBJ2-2	CASSSGQGAIGELFF
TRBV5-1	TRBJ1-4	CASSRGELEKLFF
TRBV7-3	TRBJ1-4	CASSLSGQKNEKLFF
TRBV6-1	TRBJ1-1	CASSPDTRGGAFF
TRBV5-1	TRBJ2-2	CASRPLGNTGELFF
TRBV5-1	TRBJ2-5	CASSSGTRAYQETQYF
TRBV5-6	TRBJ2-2	CASRLTGFGELFF
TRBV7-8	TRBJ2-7	CASSPLRTYEQYF
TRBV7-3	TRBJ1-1	CASSFGTHTEAFF
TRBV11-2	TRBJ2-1	CASSPRLAGINNEQFF